This T cell receptor beta chain was recorded in a study of cytomegalovirus exposure and HLA in healthy donors. On the study more broadly: The same platform was used for the 120 validation repertoires and the roughly 720 first-cohort repertoires, a later analysis reported.

Study-wide results and caveats: Some TCR beta chains (approximately 180 of them) were listed as cytomegalovirus-associated.

Germline assignment: CDR1 SGHAT and CDR2 FQNNGV. The junction had 3 bases not matched to a gene; V was cut back by 3 bases and J by 6 bases. This CDR3 region has 14 residues. As to this clone: The antigen remains undetermined.

TCRdb's table, derived via immunoSEQ multiplex PCR, lists solely in-frame clones and lacks some. The sample lists some 120,000 clones; about 96% were seen once. The donors were in the approximately 130-subject validation cohort, distinct from the approximately 610-subject first cohort. Sequencing input: PBMCs. V gene TRBV11-2 combines with J gene TRBJ2-2; TRBD1 matches 8 bases. The source is a man younger than 30 in good health and CMV-seronegative. CDR3 residues: CASSLDRVAGELFF. CDR3 DNA sequence: TGTGCCAGCAGCTTGGACAGGGTTGCCGGGGAGCTGTTTTTT.